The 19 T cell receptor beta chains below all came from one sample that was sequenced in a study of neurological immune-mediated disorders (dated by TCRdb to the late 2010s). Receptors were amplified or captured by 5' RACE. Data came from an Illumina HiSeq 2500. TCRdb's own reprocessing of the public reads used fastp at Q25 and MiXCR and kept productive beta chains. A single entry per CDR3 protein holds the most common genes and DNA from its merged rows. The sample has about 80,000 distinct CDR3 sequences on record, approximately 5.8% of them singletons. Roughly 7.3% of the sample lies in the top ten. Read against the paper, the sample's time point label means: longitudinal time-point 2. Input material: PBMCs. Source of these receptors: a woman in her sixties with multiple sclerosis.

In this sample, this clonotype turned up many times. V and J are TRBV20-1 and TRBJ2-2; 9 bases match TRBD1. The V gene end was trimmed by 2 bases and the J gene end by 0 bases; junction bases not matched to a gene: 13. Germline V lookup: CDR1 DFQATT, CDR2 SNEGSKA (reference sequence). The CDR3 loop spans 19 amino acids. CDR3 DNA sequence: TGCAGTGCTAGATCGGACAGGGGAGGTGGTAGTGCGAACACCGGGGAGCTGTTTTTT. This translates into CSARSDRGGGSANTGELFF.

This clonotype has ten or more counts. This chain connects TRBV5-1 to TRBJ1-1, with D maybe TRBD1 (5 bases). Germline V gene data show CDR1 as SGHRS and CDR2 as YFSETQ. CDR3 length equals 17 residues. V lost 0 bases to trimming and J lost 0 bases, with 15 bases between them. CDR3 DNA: TGCGCCAGCAGCTTGGTCAAACAGGCAGATATGAACACTGAAGCTTTCTTT. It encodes CASSLVKQADMNTEAFF.

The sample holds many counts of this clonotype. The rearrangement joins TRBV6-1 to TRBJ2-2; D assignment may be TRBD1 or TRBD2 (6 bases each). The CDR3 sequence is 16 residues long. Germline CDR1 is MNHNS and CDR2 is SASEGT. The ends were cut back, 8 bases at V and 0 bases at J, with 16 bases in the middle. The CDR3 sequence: CASHLTGTANTGELFF. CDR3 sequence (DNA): TGTGCCAGCCACCTCACAGGGACTGCGAACACCGGGGAGCTGTTTTTT.

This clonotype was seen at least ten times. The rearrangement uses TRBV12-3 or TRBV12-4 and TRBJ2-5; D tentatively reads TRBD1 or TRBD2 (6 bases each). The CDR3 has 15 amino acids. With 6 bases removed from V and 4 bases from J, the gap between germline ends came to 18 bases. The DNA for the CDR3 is TGTGCCAGCAGGAGGGACCTCAGGGGAGGAGAGACCCAGTACTTC. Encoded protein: CASRRDLRGGETQYF.

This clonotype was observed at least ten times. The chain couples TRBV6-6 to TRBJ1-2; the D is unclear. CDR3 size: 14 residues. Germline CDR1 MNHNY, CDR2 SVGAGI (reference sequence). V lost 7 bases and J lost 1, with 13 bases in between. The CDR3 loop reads CASTPTRDNYGYTF. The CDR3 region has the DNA TGTGCCAGCACCCCCACGAGGGATAACTATGGCTACACCTTC.

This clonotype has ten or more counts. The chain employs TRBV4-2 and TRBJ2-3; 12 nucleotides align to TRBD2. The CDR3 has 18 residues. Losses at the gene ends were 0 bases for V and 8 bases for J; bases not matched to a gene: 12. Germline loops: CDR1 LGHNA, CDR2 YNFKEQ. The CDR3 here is CASSQDLVGLAGGFTQYF. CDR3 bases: TGTGCCAGCAGCCAAGATCTGGTAGGCCTAGCGGGGGGGTTTACGCAGTATTTT.

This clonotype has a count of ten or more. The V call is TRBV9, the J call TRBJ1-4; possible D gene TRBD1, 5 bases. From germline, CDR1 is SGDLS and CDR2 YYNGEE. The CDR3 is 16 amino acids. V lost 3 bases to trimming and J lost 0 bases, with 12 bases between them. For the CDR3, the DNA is TGTGCCAGCAGCGGATCCCAGGGCGCAACTAATGAAAAACTGTTTTTT. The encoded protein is CASSGSQGATNEKLFF.

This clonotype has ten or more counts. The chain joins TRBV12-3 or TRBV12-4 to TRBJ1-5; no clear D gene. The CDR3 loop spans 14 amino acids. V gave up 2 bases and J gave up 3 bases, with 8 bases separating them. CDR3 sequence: CASSLRANNQPQHF. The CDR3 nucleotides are TGTGCCAGCAGTTTAAGGGCAAACAATCAGCCCCAGCATTTT.

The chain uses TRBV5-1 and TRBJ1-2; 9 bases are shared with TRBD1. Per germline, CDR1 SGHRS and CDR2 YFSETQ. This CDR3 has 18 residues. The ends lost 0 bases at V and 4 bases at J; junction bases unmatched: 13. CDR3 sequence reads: CASSLAGTGCDVGYGYTF. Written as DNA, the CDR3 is TGCGCCAGCAGCTTGGCTGGGACAGGGTGCGATGTAGGCTATGGCTACACCTTC.

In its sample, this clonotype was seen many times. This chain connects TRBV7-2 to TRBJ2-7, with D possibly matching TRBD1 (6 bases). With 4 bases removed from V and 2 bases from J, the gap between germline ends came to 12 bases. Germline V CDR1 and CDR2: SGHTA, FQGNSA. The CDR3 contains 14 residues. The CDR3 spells CASSSYQGPYEQYF. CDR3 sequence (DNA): TGTGCCAGCAGCTCCTATCAGGGGCCCTACGAGCAGTACTTC. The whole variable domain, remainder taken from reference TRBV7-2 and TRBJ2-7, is GAGVSQSPSNKVTEKGKDVELRCDPISGHTALYWYRQSLGQGLEFLIYFQGNSAPDKSGLPSDRFSAERTGGSVSTLTIQRTQQEDSAVYLCASSSYQGPYEQYFGPGTRLTVT.

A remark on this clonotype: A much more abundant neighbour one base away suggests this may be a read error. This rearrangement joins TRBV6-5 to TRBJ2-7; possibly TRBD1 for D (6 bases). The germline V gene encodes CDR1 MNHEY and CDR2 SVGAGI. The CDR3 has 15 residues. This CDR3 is CASSYRRQDTYEHYF. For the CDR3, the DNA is TGTGCCAGCAGTTACCGTCGACAGGACACCTACGAGCATTACTTC.

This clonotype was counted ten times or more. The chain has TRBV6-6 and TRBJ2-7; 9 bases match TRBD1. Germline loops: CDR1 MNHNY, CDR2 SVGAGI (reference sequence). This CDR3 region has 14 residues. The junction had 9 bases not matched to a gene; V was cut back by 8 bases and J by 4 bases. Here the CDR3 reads CASETGGGKYEQYF. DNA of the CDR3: TGTGCCAGCGAAACAGGGGGCGGAAAATACGAGCAGTACTTC.

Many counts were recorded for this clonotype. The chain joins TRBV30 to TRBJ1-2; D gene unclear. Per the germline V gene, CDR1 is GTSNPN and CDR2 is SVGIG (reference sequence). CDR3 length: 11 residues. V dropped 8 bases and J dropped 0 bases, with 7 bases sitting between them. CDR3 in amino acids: CARETNYGYTF. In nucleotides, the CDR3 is TGTGCCCGAGAGACTAACTATGGCTACACCTTC.

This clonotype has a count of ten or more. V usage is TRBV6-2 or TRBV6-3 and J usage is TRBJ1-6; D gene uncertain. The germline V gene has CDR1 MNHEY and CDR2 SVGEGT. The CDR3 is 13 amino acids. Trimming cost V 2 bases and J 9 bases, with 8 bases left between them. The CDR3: CASSYPAASPLHF. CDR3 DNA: TGTGCCAGCAGTTACCCGGCGGCTTCACCCCTCCACTTT.

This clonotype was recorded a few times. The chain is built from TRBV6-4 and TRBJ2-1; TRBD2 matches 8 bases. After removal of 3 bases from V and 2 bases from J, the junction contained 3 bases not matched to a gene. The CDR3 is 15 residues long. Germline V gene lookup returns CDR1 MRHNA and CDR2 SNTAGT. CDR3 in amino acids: CASSEVLAAYNEQFF. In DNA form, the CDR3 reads TGTGCCAGCAGTGAAGTACTAGCGGCCTACAATGAGCAGTTCTTC.

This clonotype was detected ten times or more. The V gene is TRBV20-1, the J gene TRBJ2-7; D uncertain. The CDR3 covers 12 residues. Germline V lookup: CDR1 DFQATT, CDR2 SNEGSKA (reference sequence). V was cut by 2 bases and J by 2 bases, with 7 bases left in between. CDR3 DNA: TGCAGTGCTAGACAGCTAACCTACGAGCAGTACTTC. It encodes CSARQLTYEQYF.

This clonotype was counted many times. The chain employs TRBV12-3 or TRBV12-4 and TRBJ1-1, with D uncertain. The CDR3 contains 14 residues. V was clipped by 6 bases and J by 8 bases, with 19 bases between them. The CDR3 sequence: CASSSDLKTSEAFF. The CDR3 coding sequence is TGTGCCAGCAGCTCGGACTTAAAGACCTCAGAAGCTTTCTTT.

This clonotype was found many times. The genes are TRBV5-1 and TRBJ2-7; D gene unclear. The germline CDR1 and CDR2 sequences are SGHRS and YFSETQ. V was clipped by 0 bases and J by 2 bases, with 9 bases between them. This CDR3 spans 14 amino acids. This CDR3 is CASSLVRSTYEQYF. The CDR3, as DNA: TGCGCCAGCAGCTTGGTCAGGAGCACCTACGAGCAGTACTTC.

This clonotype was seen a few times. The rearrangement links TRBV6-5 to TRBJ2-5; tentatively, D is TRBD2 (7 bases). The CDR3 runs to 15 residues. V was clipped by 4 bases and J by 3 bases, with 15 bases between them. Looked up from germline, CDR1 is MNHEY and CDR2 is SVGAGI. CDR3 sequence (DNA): TGTGCCAGCAGTTTTTGGGGAGGGGGGAAAGAGACCCAGTACTTC. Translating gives CASSFWGGGKETQYF.